This TCR beta chain was identified in a study of CD8+ T cells in alopecia areata. The study, taken as a whole, reports: For lesional scalp, especially alopecia totalis/universalis, clonality was higher than in normal scalp. Uncertainty remains about how baseline CD8+ expansion links to response, with one nonresponder.

This clone was counted a few times. Its target is not known. Sequencing templates came from extracted RNA that was reverse transcribed into cDNA. The repertoire was sequenced with immunoSEQ multiplex PCR; TCRdb's copy has only in-frame clones and lacks some. The sample lists approximately 190,000 clones; 55% to 70% were seen once. This CDR3 is 12 amino acids long. Between the trimmed V and J ends, which lost 5 bases and 6 bases, there was a span of 8 bases. CDR1 and CDR2 from the germline V gene are MNHNY and SVGAGI (reference sequence). Sample treatment: oral pan-JAK inhibitor, 5-10 mg twice daily. The gene calls are TRBV6-6 and TRBJ2-1; D is ambiguous. The specimen comprised CD4+ T cells sorted from blood, sampled at week 24, from a patient treated with tofacitinib. This sequence originates from a human donor with alopecia areata. DNA for the CDR3: TGTGCCAGCAGTCGACTTGGCAATGAGCAGTTCTTC. The encoded protein is CASSRLGNEQFF.